The entry that follows covers one T cell receptor (beta chain) sequence. Looked up from germline, CDR1 is LNHDA and CDR2 is SQIVND (reference sequence). The J segment lost 8 bases and the V segment lost 3 bases, leaving 8 bases of the junction unmatched. The length of the CDR3 is 14 residues. Seattle's cohort entered during active infection and was followed longitudinally. TCRdb's copy holds only in-frame clones and misses some; the assay was immunoSEQ multiplex PCR. The sample includes about 300,000 clones, about nine tenths seen only once; the top ten take 1.5% to 2%. The data stem from a study of blood T cell repertoires in COVID-19. Study details: Whether acute or convalescent, the COVID-19 samples came from the United States, Italy and Spain. In each case, the material was cDNA or gDNA derived from T cells, B-cell-depleted T cells, or PBMCs.

This TCR was recovered from a woman in her thirties with COVID-19, enrolled during active disease. The sequencing input was peripheral blood. This chain connects TRBV19 to TRBJ1-2, with 8 nucleotides matching TRBD1. This CDR3 is CASSIPGQVNGYTF. CDR3 DNA sequence: TGTGCCAGTAGTATTCCGGGACAGGTCAACGGCTACACCTTC.